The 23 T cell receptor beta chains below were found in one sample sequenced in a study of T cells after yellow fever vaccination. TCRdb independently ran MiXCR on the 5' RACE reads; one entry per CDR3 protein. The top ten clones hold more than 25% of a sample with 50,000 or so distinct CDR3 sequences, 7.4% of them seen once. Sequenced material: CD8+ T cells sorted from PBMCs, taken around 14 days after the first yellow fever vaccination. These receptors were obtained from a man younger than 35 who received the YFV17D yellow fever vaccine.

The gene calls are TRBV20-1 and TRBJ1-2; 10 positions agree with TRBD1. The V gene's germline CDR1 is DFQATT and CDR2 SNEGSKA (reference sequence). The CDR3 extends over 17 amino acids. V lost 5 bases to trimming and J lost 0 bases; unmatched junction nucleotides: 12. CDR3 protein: CSAPGTGAQLANYGYTF. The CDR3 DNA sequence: TGCAGTGCTCCCGGGACAGGGGCCCAACTAGCTAACTATGGCTACACCTTC.

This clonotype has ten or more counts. The CDR3 reads CASSFPVGGNEKLFF. In DNA form, the CDR3 reads TGTGCCAGCAGCTTTCCAGTCGGGGGTAATGAAAAACTGTTTTTT. The chain employs TRBV7-8 and TRBJ1-4; possible D gene TRBD1, 5 bases. V was shortened by 3 bases and J by 4 bases, with 12 bases between the two germline ends. CDR3 length: 15 residues. Per germline, CDR1 SGHVS and CDR2 FQNEAQ.

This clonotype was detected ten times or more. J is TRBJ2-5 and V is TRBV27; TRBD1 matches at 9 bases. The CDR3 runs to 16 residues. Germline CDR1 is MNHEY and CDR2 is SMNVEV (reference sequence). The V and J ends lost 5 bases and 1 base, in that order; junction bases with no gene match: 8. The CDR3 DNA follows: TGTGCCAGCAGTCCGGCGACAGGGGGAGGCCAAGAGACCCAGTACTTC. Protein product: CASSPATGGGQETQYF.

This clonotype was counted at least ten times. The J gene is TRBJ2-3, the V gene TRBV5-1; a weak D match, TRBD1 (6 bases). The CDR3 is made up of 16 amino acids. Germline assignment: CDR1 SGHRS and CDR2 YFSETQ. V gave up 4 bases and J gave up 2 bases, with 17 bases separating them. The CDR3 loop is CASSSNTGTLTDTQYF. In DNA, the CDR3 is TGCGCCAGCAGCAGTAATACAGGGACCCTCACAGATACGCAGTATTTT.

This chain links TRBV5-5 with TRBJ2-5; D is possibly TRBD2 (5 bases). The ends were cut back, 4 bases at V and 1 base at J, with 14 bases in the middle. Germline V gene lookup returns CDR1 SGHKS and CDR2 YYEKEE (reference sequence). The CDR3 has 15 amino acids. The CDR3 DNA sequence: TGTGCCAGCAGCCGCCTGAGGGAGCCCCAAGAGACCCAGTACTTC. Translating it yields CASSRLREPQETQYF.

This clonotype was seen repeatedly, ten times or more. CDR3 sequence reads: CASSKGGVNSRLYGYTF. CDR3 sequence (DNA): TGTGCCAGCAGCAAGGGGGGGGTCAATTCAAGACTCTATGGCTACACCTTC. V is TRBV21-1 and J is TRBJ1-2; TRBD1, the table's D call, lacks a check against the DNA. TRBV21-1 is a pseudogene. This CDR3 has 17 amino acids.

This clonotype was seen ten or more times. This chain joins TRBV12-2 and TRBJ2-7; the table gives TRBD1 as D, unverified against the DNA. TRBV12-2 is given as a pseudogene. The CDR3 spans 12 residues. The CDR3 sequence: CASRLRGTEQYV. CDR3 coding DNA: TGTGCAAGTCGCTTAAGGGGGACCGAGCAGTACGTC.

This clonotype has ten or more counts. The DNA of the CDR3 is TGTGCCAGCAGTTACTCCGCCACTAACTATGGCTACACCTTC. It is translated as CASSYSATNYGYTF. V is TRBV6-2 or TRBV6-3 and J is TRBJ1-2; D gene uncertain. CDR3 size: 14 residues. The germline V and J ends were trimmed by 0 bases and 0 bases, with 5 bases remaining between them. Per the germline V gene, CDR1 is MNHEY and CDR2 is SVGEGT.

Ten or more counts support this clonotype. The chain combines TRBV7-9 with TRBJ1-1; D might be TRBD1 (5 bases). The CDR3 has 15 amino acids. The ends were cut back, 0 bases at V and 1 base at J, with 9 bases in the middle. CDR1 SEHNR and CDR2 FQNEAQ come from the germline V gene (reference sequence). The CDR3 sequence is CASSLAYGGNTEAFF. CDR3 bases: TGTGCCAGCAGCTTAGCGTACGGGGGGAACACTGAAGCTTTCTTT.

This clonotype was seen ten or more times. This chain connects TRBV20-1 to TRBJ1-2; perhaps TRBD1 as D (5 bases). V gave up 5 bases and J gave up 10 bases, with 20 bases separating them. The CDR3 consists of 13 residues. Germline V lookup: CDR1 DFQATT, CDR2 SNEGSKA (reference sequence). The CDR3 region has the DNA TGCAGTGCTCGACTGGGGACGGCTCCTGTCTACACCTTC. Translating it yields CSARLGTAPVYTF.

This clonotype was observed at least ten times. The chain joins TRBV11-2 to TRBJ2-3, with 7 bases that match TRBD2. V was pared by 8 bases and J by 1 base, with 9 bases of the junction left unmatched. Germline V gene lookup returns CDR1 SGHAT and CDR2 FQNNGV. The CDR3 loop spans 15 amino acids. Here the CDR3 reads CASHGSGTRTDTQYF. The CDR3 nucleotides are TGTGCCAGCCATGGGAGCGGGACCCGCACAGATACGCAGTATTTT.

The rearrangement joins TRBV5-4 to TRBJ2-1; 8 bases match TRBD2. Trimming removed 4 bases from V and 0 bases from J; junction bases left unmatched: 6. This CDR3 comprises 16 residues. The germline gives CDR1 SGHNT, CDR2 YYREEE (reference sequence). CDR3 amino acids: CASSRLGTSSYNEQFF. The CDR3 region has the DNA TGTGCCAGCAGCCGCTTGGGGACTAGCTCCTACAATGAGCAGTTCTTC.

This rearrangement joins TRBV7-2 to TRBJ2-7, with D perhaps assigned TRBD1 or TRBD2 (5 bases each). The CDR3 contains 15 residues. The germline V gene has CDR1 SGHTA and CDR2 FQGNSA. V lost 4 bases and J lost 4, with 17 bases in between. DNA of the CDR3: TGTGCCAGCAGCTCCCGGGACCAGGACGTATACGAGCAGTACTTC. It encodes CASSSRDQDVYEQYF.

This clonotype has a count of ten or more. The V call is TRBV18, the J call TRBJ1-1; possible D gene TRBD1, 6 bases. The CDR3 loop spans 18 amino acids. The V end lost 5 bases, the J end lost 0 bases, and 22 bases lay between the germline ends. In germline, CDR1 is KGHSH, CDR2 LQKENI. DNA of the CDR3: TGTGCCAGCTCAACTGGGCTTCGAGGGGGAGCCCTGAACACTGAAGCTTTCTTT. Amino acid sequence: CASSTGLRGGALNTEAFF.

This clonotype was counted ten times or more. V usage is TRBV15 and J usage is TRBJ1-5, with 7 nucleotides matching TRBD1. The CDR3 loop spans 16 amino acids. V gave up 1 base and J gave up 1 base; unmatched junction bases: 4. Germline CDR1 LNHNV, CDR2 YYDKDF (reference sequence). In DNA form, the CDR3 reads TGTGCCACCAGCAGAGGTAAACAGGGGAGCAATCAGCCCCAGCATTTT. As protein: CATSRGKQGSNQPQHF.

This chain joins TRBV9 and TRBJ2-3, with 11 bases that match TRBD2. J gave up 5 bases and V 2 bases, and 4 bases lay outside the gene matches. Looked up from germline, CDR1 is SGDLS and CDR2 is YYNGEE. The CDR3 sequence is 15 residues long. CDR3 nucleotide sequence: TGTGCCAGCAGCGTGACTAGCGGGGCCCAAGATACGCAGTATTTT. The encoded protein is CASSVTSGAQDTQYF.

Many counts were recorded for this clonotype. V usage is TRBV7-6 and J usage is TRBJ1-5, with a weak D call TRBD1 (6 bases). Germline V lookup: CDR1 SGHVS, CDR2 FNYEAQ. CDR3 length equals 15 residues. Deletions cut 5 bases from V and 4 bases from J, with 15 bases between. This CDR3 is CASSLSGTSNQPQHF. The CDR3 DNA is TGTGCCAGCAGCCTATCCGGGACATCAAATCAGCCCCAGCATTTT.

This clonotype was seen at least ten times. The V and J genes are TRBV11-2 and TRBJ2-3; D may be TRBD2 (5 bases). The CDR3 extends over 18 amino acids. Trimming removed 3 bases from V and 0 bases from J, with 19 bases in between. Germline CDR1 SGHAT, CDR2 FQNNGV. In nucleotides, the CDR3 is TGTGCCAGCAGCTTTTTCCCTGACTACCGAATTAGCACAGATACGCAGTATTTT. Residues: CASSFFPDYRISTDTQYF.

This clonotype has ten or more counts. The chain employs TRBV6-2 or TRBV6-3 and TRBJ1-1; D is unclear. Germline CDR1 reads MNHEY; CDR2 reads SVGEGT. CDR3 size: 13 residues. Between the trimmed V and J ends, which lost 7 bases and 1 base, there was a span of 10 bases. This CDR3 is CASTIDQNTEAFF. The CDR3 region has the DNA TGTGCCAGCACCATAGACCAGAACACTGAAGCTTTCTTT.

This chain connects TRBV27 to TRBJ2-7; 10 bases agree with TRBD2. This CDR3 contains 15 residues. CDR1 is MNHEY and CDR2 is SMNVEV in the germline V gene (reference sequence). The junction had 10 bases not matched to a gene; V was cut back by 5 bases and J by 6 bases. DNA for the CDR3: TGTGCCAGCAGTCCTCTAGCGGGGGAGGGAGGCGAGCAGTACGTC. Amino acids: CASSPLAGEGGEQYV.

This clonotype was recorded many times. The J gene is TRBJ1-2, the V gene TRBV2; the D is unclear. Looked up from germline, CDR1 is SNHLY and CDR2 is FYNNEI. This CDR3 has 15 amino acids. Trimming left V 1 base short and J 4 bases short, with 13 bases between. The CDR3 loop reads CASSEEASLFYGYTF. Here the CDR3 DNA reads TGTGCCAGCAGTGAAGAGGCATCTCTGTTCTATGGCTACACCTTC.

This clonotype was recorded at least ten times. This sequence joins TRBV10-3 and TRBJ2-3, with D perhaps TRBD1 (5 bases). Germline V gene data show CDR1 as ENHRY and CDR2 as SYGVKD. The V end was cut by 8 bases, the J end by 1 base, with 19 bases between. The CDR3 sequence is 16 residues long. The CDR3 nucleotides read TGTGCCATCTCGGGCAGGGCCCTCCGGGGCACAGATACGCAGTATTTT. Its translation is CAISGRALRGTDTQYF.

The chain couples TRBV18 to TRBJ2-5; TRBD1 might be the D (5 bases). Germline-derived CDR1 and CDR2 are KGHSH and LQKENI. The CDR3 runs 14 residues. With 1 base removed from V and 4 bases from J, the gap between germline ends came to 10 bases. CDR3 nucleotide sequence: TGTGCCAGCTCACCACGAATGGGGCGAGAGACCCAGTACTTC. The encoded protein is CASSPRMGRETQYF. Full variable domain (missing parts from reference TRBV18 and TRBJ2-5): NAGVMQNPRHLVRRRGQEARLRCSPMKGHSHVYWYRQLPEEGLKFMVYLQKENIIDESGMPKERFSAEFPKEGPSILRIQQVVRGDSAAYFCASSPRMGRETQYFGPGTRLLVL.